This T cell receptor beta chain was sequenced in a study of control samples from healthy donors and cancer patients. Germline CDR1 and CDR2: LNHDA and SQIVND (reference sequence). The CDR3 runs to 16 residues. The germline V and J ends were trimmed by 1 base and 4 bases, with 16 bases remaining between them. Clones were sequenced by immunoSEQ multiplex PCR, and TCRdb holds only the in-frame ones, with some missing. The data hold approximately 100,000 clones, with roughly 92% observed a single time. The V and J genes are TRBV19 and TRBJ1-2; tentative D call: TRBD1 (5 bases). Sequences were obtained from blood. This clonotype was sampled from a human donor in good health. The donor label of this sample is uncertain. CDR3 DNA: TGTGCCAGTAGTATAGTTGCAGGGAGATATGTCTATGGCTACACCTTC. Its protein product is CASSIVAGRYVYGYTF.